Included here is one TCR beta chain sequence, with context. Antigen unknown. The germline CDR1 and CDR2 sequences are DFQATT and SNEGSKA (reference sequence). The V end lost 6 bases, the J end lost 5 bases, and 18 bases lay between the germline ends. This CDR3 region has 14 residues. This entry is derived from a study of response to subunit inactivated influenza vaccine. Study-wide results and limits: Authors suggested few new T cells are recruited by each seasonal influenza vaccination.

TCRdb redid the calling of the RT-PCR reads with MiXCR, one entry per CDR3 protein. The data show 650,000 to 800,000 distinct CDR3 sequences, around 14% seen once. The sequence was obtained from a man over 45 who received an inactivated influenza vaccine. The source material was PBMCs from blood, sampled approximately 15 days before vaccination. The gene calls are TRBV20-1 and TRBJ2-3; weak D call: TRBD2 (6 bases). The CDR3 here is CSAARQEGQDTQYF. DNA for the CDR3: TGCAGTGCCGCCCGGCAGGAGGGCCAAGATACGCAGTATTTT.